This T cell receptor beta chain was captured by sequencing in a study of T cells after yellow fever vaccination. The study, taken as a whole, reports: Clones that expanded after primary vaccination mostly reappeared after the booster (roughly 95% CD4, approximately 89% CD8). Though it reached lower strength, the secondary response hit its peak faster, day 5 versus 15. Overlap between CD4 and CD8 compartments was detected for a small share of clonotypes.

A 5'RACE template-switching step, the method used to make TCR cDNA, added a universal primer site and UMIs. TCRdb recomputed calls from the 5' RACE reads with MiXCR, one row per CDR3 protein. The sample holds hundreds of thousands of distinct CDR3 sequences, 4.1% seen once. This clonotype was counted many times. As yet, its antigen is unknown. Trimming stripped 1 base from V and 2 bases from J, with 12 bases between. The CDR3 extends over 15 amino acids. CDR1 SGHAT and CDR2 FQNNGV come from the germline V gene. Sequences were derived from PBMCs, sampled 5 days after the yellow fever booster vaccination. This receptor was obtained from a man aged 18-30 years who received the YFV17D yellow fever vaccine. V and J are TRBV11-2 and TRBJ2-7; D may be TRBD2 (6 bases). CDR3: CASSLGNSGPYEQYF. CDR3 nucleotides: TGTGCCAGCAGCTTAGGTAATAGCGGACCCTACGAGCAGTACTTC.